This is a list of T cell receptor beta chains from one sample in a study of regulatory T cells in long-lasting Graves disease. MiXCR was run by TCRdb on the multiplex PCR reads, yielding one entry per CDR3 protein. The sample has 500,000 or so distinct CDR3 sequences; roughly 16% are singletons. This sample was shared with a second study, whose subject was T cells in Graves' hyperthyroidism and ophthalmopathy.

The sequences come from peripheral blood mononuclear cells (PBMCs), collected at new diagnosis, from a patient treated with antithyroid drugs. These receptors were obtained from a woman aged 35-65 years with Graves disease. Both conserved end residues are part of each CDR3. The D gene is left open where the match is weak. A clone size is listed for some rows: how often the clone was seen (once, few, many), or a class if it is expanded.

V gene,clone size,D gene,J gene,CDR3 DNA,CDR3 protein
TRBV7-9,-,-,TRBJ1-1,TGTGCCAGCAGCTTAGCGAAAACAGGGAACACTGAAGCTTTCTTT,CASSLAKTGNTEAFF
TRBV11-2,many,-,TRBJ1-1,TGTGCCAGCAGCTTAGATCGGACTGTTACCGGTGAAGCTTTCTTT,CASSLDRTVTGEAFF
TRBV4-1,few,-,TRBJ2-2,TGCGCCAGCAGCCCCAGCCACATATTTCCCGGGGAGCTGTTTTTT,CASSPSHIFPGELFF
TRBV5-1,-,TRBD1,TRBJ2-7,TGCGCCAGCAGCTTGGCCCCGGGACAGGGGTTCTACGAGCAGTACTTC,CASSLAPGQGFYEQYF
TRBV12-3/TRBV12-4,-,TRBD1,TRBJ2-5,TGTGCCAGTCTCCGGGACAGGGCCGGGACCCAGTACTTC,CASLRDRAGTQYF
TRBV7-3,-,-,TRBJ1-4,TGTGCCAGCAGCTCACAAAAACTACAAGCAACTAATGAAAAACTGTTTTTT,CASSSQKLQATNEKLFF
TRBV27,many,-,TRBJ1-5,TGTGCCAGCGCGACCGAGATAGGGGGTCAGCCCCAGCATTTT,CASATEIGGQPQHF
TRBV7-9,few,TRBD1,TRBJ2-3,TGTGCCAGCAGCTCGGGACAGGTAGATACGCAGTATTTT,CASSSGQVDTQYF
TRBV29-1,few,-,TRBJ2-3,TGCAGCGTTGAAGGAGGGGCAGGCATCAGCACAGATACGCAGTATTTT,CSVEGGAGISTDTQYF
TRBV5-4,many,-,TRBJ2-3,TGTGCCAGCAGCAGCCGGGACACCACAGATACGCAGTATTTT,CASSSRDTTDTQYF
TRBV2,many,-,TRBJ2-5,TGTGCCAGCAGTGAGAGCCGAGAAGAGACCCAGTACTTC,CASSESREETQYF
TRBV5-1,-,-,TRBJ2-7,TGCGCCAGCAGCTTGGCCTGGGGGGAGGAGCAGTACTTC,CASSLAWGEEQYF
TRBV3-1,-,TRBD1,TRBJ1-6,TGTGCCGCGTCTCCCAGGGGGAGGAATTCACCCCCCCACTTT,CAASPRGRNSPPHF